These T cell receptor beta chains were read from a single sample in a study of CD8+ T cells in alopecia areata. Sequencing was performed with immunoSEQ multiplex PCR; in TCRdb, only in-frame clones are kept and a portion is missing. The data contain over 150,000 clones, 50% to 65% of them singletons. The source material was CD8+ T cells sorted from blood, sampled at week 24, from a patient treated with tofacitinib. These receptors came from a human donor with alopecia areata. CDR3s include the opening cysteine and the closing phenylalanine or tryptophan.

j_gene,v_gene,CDR3aa
TRBJ1-2,TRBV29-1,CSVEDTGMGGYTF
TRBJ2-7,TRBV6-1,CASSESVAGAYYEQYF
TRBJ2-7,TRBV6-6,CATLLGTGGNEQYF
TRBJ2-2,TRBV30,CAWSSRDTGELFF
TRBJ1-1,TRBV14,CASSPTVRGRAFF
TRBJ1-1,TRBV11-3,CASSLSGRKNTEAFF
TRBJ2-5,TRBV11-2,CASSPGTAQETQYF
TRBJ2-7,TRBV25-1,CASSDSKRGAYEQYF
TRBJ1-2,TRBV29-1,CSVEDIEKGNYGYTF
TRBJ2-2,TRBV5-4,CASSRAGEGTGELFF
TRBJ2-1,TRBV30,CAWSGGSRDPLREQFF
TRBJ2-3,TRBV4-3,CASSEGTTLADTQYF
TRBJ2-1,TRBV5-1,CASSLGTEDNNEQFF
TRBJ2-1,TRBV7-6,CASSLGTGNEQFF
TRBJ2-1,TRBV11-1,CASSPTGPYNEQFF
TRBJ2-2,TRBV21-1,CASSKPTGYCNGELFF
TRBJ2-6,TRBV25-1,CASSDGSGANVLTF
TRBJ2-3,TRBV30,CAWTGGGALDTQYF
TRBJ1-2,TRBV27,CASSDRGEVAYGYTF
TRBJ2-3,TRBV7-9,CASSLVESSGGDTQYF
TRBJ2-7,TRBV6-6,CASSYRPDTYEQYF
TRBJ2-1,TRBV19,CASSDRGGSYNEQFF
TRBJ1-1,TRBV4-3,CASSRVVNTEAFF
TRBJ1-1,TRBV27,CASSPTILRETFF
TRBJ1-5,TRBV6-1,CASSEWVSNQPQHF
TRBJ1-2,TRBV27,CASSLTGTGGAVGGYTF
TRBJ2-3,TRBV25-1,CASQTGGTDTQYF
TRBJ1-1,TRBV9,CASSAGNTEAFF
TRBJ2-3,TRBV6-5,CASSYSSGVGSDTQYF
TRBJ2-3,TRBV5-1,CASSADIALDTQYF
TRBJ1-5,TRBV30,CAWSVQGGGQPQHF
TRBJ1-2,TRBV4-1,CASSQVAVANYGYTF
TRBJ2-5,TRBV6-1,CASSEAVGLGETQYF
TRBJ2-5,TRBV10-2,CASTDQETQYF
TRBJ2-4,TRBV29-1,CSVASGENIQYF
TRBJ2-1,TRBV27,CASSNRGQYNEQFF
TRBJ2-2,TRBV7-8,CASRVPRTSGVNTGELFF
TRBJ1-2,TRBV6-6,CASSRGGAGGYTF
TRBJ2-7,TRBV5-6,CASSFGTGKGYEQYF
TRBJ2-7,TRBV19,CASSSTINAYYEQYF
TRBJ2-6,TRBV29-1,CSVADSGANVLTF
TRBJ2-5,TRBV7-9,CASSLVREETQYF
TRBJ2-1,TRBV7-2,CATGTGGYNEQFF
TRBJ2-7,TRBV5-1,CASSQTVSYEQYF
TRBJ2-1,TRBV4-3,CASSQDRSGSYNEQFF
TRBJ1-5,TRBV5-4,CASSLTGDGNQPQHF
TRBJ2-7,TRBV14,CASSRDYEQYF
TRBJ1-6,TRBV7-9,CASTVSSYNSPLHF
TRBJ1-1,TRBV11-3,CASSRRGTGNTEAFF
TRBJ2-7,TRBV29-1,CSVETVTSYEQYF
TRBJ2-3,TRBV30,CAWKIGGSADTQYF
TRBJ2-5,TRBV27,CASSLSVQQETQYF
TRBJ1-1,TRBV4-2,CASSQEGTANTEAFF
TRBJ1-2,TRBV5-1,CASSPGQGMNGYTF
TRBJ2-7,TRBV15,CATSDPGTGTAYEQYF